Listed here are 32 T cell receptor beta chains from one sample, sequenced in a study of T cells in Graves' hyperthyroidism and ophthalmopathy. Researchers amplified the TCR beta CDR3 regions from RNA transcripts. A set of HTBI primers served as the primers for a first-round RT-PCR of the TCR CDR3. TCRdb fed the multiplex PCR reads into MiXCR, producing one record per CDR3 protein. The table lists some 350,000 distinct CDR3 sequences, around 16% of them singletons. The specimen was blood. These receptors all stem from a woman aged 18-29 years with Graves' hyperthyroidism that later progressed to Graves' ophthalmopathy.

The chain combines TRBV12-3 or TRBV12-4 with TRBJ2-4, with 8 bases fitting TRBD1. The ends lost 3 bases at V and 0 bases at J; junction bases unmatched: 10. This CDR3 has 18 amino acids. The CDR3 coding sequence is TGTGCCAGCAGTTTTGGACAGGGTTTGAGAGGAGCCAAAAACATTCAGTACTTC. Protein product: CASSFGQGLRGAKNIQYF.

The chain couples TRBV5-6 to TRBJ2-3, with 7 bases aligning to TRBD1. V trimming: 1 base; J trimming: 2 bases; junction bases outside the gene matches: 4. The CDR3 extends over 15 amino acids. Germline loops: CDR1 SGHDT, CDR2 YYEEEE. As DNA, the CDR3 is TGTGCCAGCAGCTTGATGGGGACAGACACAGATACGCAGTATTTT. It is translated as CASSLMGTDTDTQYF.

This clonotype was picked up a small number of times. One junction end disagrees with the germline gene, perhaps due to a read error. The chain carries TRBV12-3 or TRBV12-4 and TRBJ2-5; D call uncertain. CDR3 length equals 13 residues. The CDR3 protein is CASSTYPQETQHF. The CDR3 region has the DNA TGTGCCAGCAGTACTTATCCTCAAGAGACCCAGCACTTC.

This clonotype was observed a few times. This rearrangement joins TRBV20-1 to TRBJ1-1, with D possibly being TRBD1 (5 bases). The CDR3 runs to 12 residues. The germline V and J ends were trimmed by 1 base and 5 bases, with 8 bases remaining between them. Germline V gene lookup returns CDR1 DFQATT and CDR2 SNEGSKA (reference sequence). The CDR3 DNA follows: TGCAGTGCTAGAGGGGGACCTACTGAAGCTTTCTTT. It encodes CSARGGPTEAFF.

This clonotype has ten or more counts. J is TRBJ2-3 and V is TRBV24-1; the match to TRBD1 covers 10 bases. J lost 0 bases, V lost 3 bases, and 2 bases had no gene match. This CDR3 is built from 16 residues. Germline V gives CDR1 KGHDR, CDR2 SFDVKD. The CDR3 DNA reads TGTGCCACCAGTGATCCGGACAGGGGGAGCACAGATACGCAGTATTTT. It is translated as CATSDPDRGSTDTQYF.

This clonotype was found many times. The chain links TRBV7-6 to TRBJ2-3; TRBD2 aligns across 9 bases. The V segment lost 0 bases and the J segment 1 base; nucleotides outside the gene matches: 2. The CDR3 totals 16 residues. Germline V gives CDR1 SGHVS, CDR2 FNYEAQ. CDR3 nucleotides: TGTGCCAGCAGCTTAGCGGTAGCGGGGGGCACAGATACGCAGTATTTT. As protein: CASSLAVAGGTDTQYF. Filled out from reference TRBV7-6 and TRBJ2-3, the complete variable domain reads GAGVSQSPRYKVTKRGQDVALRCDPISGHVSLYWYRQALGQGPEFLTYFNYEAQQDKSGLPNDRFSAERPEGSISTLTIQRTEQRDSAMYRCASSLAVAGGTDTQYFGPGTRLTVL.

This clonotype was seen at least ten times. The chain combines TRBV7-9 with TRBJ2-1; TRBD1 matches at 7 bases. CDR1 and CDR2 (germline): SEHNR, FQNEAQ (reference sequence). This CDR3 spans 14 amino acids. Losses at the gene ends were 3 bases for V and 8 bases for J; bases not matched to a gene: 7. The CDR3 bases are TGTGCCAGCAGCTTGACAGGGAGAGATTATGAGCAGTTCTTC. Translation: CASSLTGRDYEQFF.

Notes on this clonotype: This may be a read error: a much more frequent sequence differs by one nucleotide. J is TRBJ2-5 and V is TRBV4-1; D may be TRBD1 or TRBD2 (5 bases each). The V gene's germline CDR1 is MGHRA and CDR2 YSYEKL. The CDR3 has 13 residues. The germline V and J ends were trimmed by 4 bases and 5 bases, with 11 bases remaining between them. CDR3 nucleotide sequence: TGCGCCAGCAGCCGGGACCCCGGGGAGACCCAGTACTTC. Translating gives CASSRDPGETQYF.

This clonotype was seen at least ten times. This rearrangement joins TRBV30 to TRBJ2-1, with a possible D match to TRBD1 (5 bases). V dropped 7 bases and J dropped 4 bases, with 14 bases sitting between them. This CDR3 has 13 amino acids. Germline V gives CDR1 GTSNPN, CDR2 SVGIG (reference sequence). The CDR3 spells CASRAKRYNEQFF. CDR3 bases: TGTGCCTCCAGGGCAAAGCGTTACAATGAGCAGTTCTTC.

This clonotype was seen a handful of times. This chain connects TRBV6-5 to TRBJ2-2; 7 positions agree with TRBD1. Trimming took 2 bases from V and 6 from J; bases not matched to a gene: 15. The CDR3 spans 18 residues. Germline CDR1 is MNHEY and CDR2 is SVGAGI. The CDR3, as DNA: TGTGCCAGCAGTTACGAGACAGGGACCCTCGGACGACCCGGGGAGCTGTTTTTT. Its protein is CASSYETGTLGRPGELFF.

The J gene is TRBJ2-1, the V gene TRBV6-2 or TRBV6-3; 8 nucleotides align to TRBD1. CDR3 length equals 14 residues. V lost 7 bases and J lost 5; bases outside the gene matches: 7. Germline V gives CDR1 MNHEY, CDR2 SVGEGT. This chain's CDR3 is CASTRTGSNNEQFF. CDR3 nucleotides: TGTGCCAGCACCAGGACAGGGTCTAACAATGAGCAGTTCTTC.

This clonotype came up once. The chain uses TRBV2 and TRBJ1-1; 9 bases line up with TRBD1. CDR3 length: 16 amino acids. Germline trimming cut 7 bases from V and 6 bases from J; bases unmatched to any gene: 15. Germline V gives CDR1 SNHLY, CDR2 FYNNEI. In DNA form, the CDR3 reads TGTGCCAGCACCCTCTACCGACCCCGGGACAGGGCTGAAGCTTTCTTT. Translation gives CASTLYRPRDRAEAFF.

This chain joins TRBV10-3 and TRBJ2-1; no firm D call. V was cut by 3 bases and J by 8 bases, with 20 bases left in between. The CDR3 is 16 amino acids. Germline V gives CDR1 ENHRY, CDR2 SYGVKD. The CDR3, as DNA: TGTGCCATCAGTGAAGGGTCCCGAACGGTTCAGTATGAGCAGTTCTTC. Amino acids: CAISEGSRTVQYEQFF.

Points on this clonotype: This may stem from a read error, because a much larger clone lies one nucleotide away. The chain is built from TRBV12-3 or TRBV12-4 and TRBJ2-1; no definite D call. CDR3 length: 13 amino acids. CDR3 residues: CASRDGTYNKQFF. CDR3 sequence (DNA): TGTGCCAGCAGGGACGGAACTTACAATAAGCAGTTCTTC.

The V gene is TRBV7-9, the J gene TRBJ1-1; D might be TRBD1 (5 bases). Germline V CDR1 and CDR2: SEHNR, FQNEAQ (reference sequence). V was cut by 3 bases and J by 6 bases, with 23 bases left in between. The CDR3 runs to 17 residues. The CDR3 bases are TGTGCCAGCAGCTTTCTCAGGGAAGAGTATAGGTCCGCTGAAGCTTTCTTT. Protein product: CASSFLREEYRSAEAFF. The whole variable domain, remainder taken from reference TRBV7-9 and TRBJ1-1, is DTGVSQNPRHKITKRGQNVTFRCDPISEHNRLYWYRQTLGQGPEFLTYFQNEAQLEKSRLLSDRFSAERPKGSFSTLEIQRTEQGDSAMYLCASSFLREEYRSAEAFFGQGTRLTVV.

This clonotype was counted only a few times. V usage is TRBV5-1 and J usage is TRBJ2-5; 9 nucleotides match TRBD1. Germline-derived CDR1 and CDR2 are SGHRS and YFSETQ. J gave up 8 bases and V 0 bases, and 11 bases lay outside the gene matches. The CDR3 runs to 16 residues. The CDR3 sequence is CASSLALVGQGDTQYF. CDR3 in DNA: TGCGCCAGCAGCTTGGCCCTTGTGGGACAGGGAGATACCCAGTACTTC. Full variable domain (missing parts from reference TRBV5-1 and TRBJ2-5): KAGVTQTPRYLIKTRGQQVTLSCSPISGHRSVSWYQQTPGQGLQFLFEYFSETQRNKGNFPGRFSGRQFSNSRSEMNVSTLELGDSALYLCASSLALVGQGDTQYFGPGTRLLVL.

This clonotype was observed a few times. The rearrangement links TRBV4-1 to TRBJ2-3; D is uncertain. Trimming cost V 3 bases and J 0 bases, with 13 bases left between them. Looked up from germline, CDR1 is MGHRA and CDR2 is YSYEKL. The CDR3 is 16 amino acids. CDR3 residues: CASSQDGRRSTDTQYF. The CDR3 region has the DNA TGCGCCAGCAGCCAGGACGGACGCCGAAGCACAGATACGCAGTATTTT.

This clonotype was counted ten times or more. V gene TRBV7-6 combines with J gene TRBJ2-7; a weak D match, TRBD1 (6 bases). Trimming shortened V by 5 bases and J by 3 bases, and 11 bases separated the two germline ends. From germline, CDR1 is SGHVS and CDR2 FNYEAQ. This CDR3 has 13 amino acids. CDR3 residues: CASSLGGVYEQYF. DNA of the CDR3: TGTGCCAGCAGCCTTGGGGGCGTCTACGAGCAGTACTTC.

This clonotype was seen ten or more times. J is TRBJ1-2 and V is TRBV30; unclear D gene. Germline CDR1 GTSNPN, CDR2 SVGIG (reference sequence). Trimming removed 5 bases at V and 4 bases at J, with 17 bases between. The CDR3 spans 14 residues. This CDR3 is CAWQSGPTIYGYTF. CDR3 nucleotides: TGTGCCTGGCAGTCCGGACCGACGATCTATGGCTACACCTTC.

The J gene is TRBJ1-5, the V gene TRBV3-1; D uncertain. V was shortened by 2 bases and J by 6 bases, with 8 bases between the two germline ends. This CDR3 region has 13 residues. Germline values: CDR1 LGHDT, CDR2 YNNKEL (reference sequence). The CDR3, as DNA: TGTGCCAGCAGCCAAACGTTAGGTCAGCCCCAGCATTTT. Its translation is CASSQTLGQPQHF.

V usage is TRBV28 and J usage is TRBJ2-3; 9 bases are shared with TRBD2. The V segment lost 2 bases and the J segment 2 bases; nucleotides outside the gene matches: 5. CDR3 length: 16 amino acids. From germline, CDR1 is MDHEN and CDR2 SYDVKM. CDR3 bases: TGTGCCAGCAGTTTAGCGGGAGGGCCCCCCACAGATACGCAGTATTTT. It translates to CASSLAGGPPTDTQYF.

The genes are TRBV19 and TRBJ1-4; D is perhaps TRBD1 (5 bases). Trimming left V 5 bases short and J 8 bases short, with 15 bases between. The V gene's germline CDR1 is LNHDA and CDR2 SQIVND (reference sequence). The CDR3 contains 14 residues. CDR3 in amino acids: CASSAAGRNEKLFF. The CDR3 bases are TGTGCCAGTAGTGCGGCAGGGAGGAACGAAAAACTGTTTTTT.

This clonotype was recorded a few times. The CDR3 reads CASSPTGTPIGYTF. The CDR3 bases are TGTGCCAGCAGCCCGACAGGAACTCCTATCGGGTACACCTTC. This rearrangement joins TRBV2 to TRBJ1-2, with D possibly TRBD1 on 6 matching bases. The CDR3 runs 14 residues. Trimming left V 6 bases short and J 11 bases short, with 22 bases between. The V gene's germline CDR1 is SNHLY and CDR2 FYNNEI.

This clonotype was detected many times. The genes are TRBV20-1 and TRBJ1-1; the D gene is possibly TRBD1 (6 bases). Trimming cost V 4 bases and J 5 bases, with 11 bases left between them. Looked up from germline, CDR1 is DFQATT and CDR2 is SNEGSKA (reference sequence). This CDR3 spans 12 amino acids. CDR3 sequence reads: CSATGERTEAFF. The CDR3 nucleotides are TGCAGTGCTACAGGGGAGAGGACTGAAGCTTTCTTT.

The chain recombines TRBV20-1 with TRBJ2-1; 10 bases are shared with TRBD2. The CDR3 is 15 residues long. V lost 0 bases and J lost 8; bases outside the gene matches: 7. CDR1 DFQATT and CDR2 SNEGSKA come from the germline V gene (reference sequence). This chain's CDR3 is CSARDQREGFHEQFF. The CDR3 nucleotides read TGCAGTGCTAGAGATCAGCGGGAGGGCTTCCATGAGCAGTTCTTC.

The chain combines TRBV18 with TRBJ1-4; 8 bases agree with TRBD1. This CDR3 has 16 residues. Trimming at V came to 3 bases and at J to 5 bases, leaving 8 bases not matched to a gene. Germline V lookup: CDR1 KGHSH, CDR2 LQKENI. The CDR3 loop reads CASSPRGQEPNEKLFF. CDR3 DNA sequence: TGTGCCAGCTCACCCAGGGGACAGGAGCCAAATGAAAAACTGTTTTTT.

This clonotype was observed at least ten times. The rearrangement links TRBV7-8 to TRBJ2-7; 11 bases are a match to TRBD2. Per the germline V gene, CDR1 is SGHVS and CDR2 is FQNEAQ. CDR3 size: 18 residues. V dropped 2 bases and J dropped 1; count of bases not matched to a gene: 10. CDR3 in DNA: TGTGCCAGCAGCTTATTTTTGTTACTAGCGGGAGTATCCTACGAGCAGTACTTC. Its translation: CASSLFLLLAGVSYEQYF.

The table lists this clonotype with many counts. The V call is TRBV7-9, the J call TRBJ2-3; 15 nucleotides align to TRBD2. Germline CDR1 SEHNR, CDR2 FQNEAQ (reference sequence). V gave up 5 bases and J gave up 6 bases; unmatched junction bases: 9. The CDR3 runs to 17 residues. CDR3 loop: CASSLGLAGGPVDTQYF. In DNA, the CDR3 is TGTGCCAGCAGCCTTGGACTAGCGGGAGGGCCGGTGGATACGCAGTATTTT.

V and J are TRBV4-1 and TRBJ1-2; no definite D call. Trimming stripped 4 bases from V and 5 bases from J, with 20 bases between. The CDR3 loop spans 16 amino acids. Looked up from germline, CDR1 is MGHRA and CDR2 is YSYEKL. DNA for the CDR3: TGCGCCAGCAGCCCCCCTCCCGGACCCCGGAGGTATGGCTACACCTTC. The encoded protein is CASSPPPGPRRYGYTF.

This clonotype has a count of ten or more. The chain carries TRBV28 and TRBJ2-1, with 13 bases fitting TRBD2. V lost 8 bases to trimming and J lost 8 bases; unmatched junction nucleotides: 6. The CDR3 totals 14 residues. Looked up from germline, CDR1 is MDHEN and CDR2 is SYDVKM. The CDR3 sequence: CASLTSGRPHEQFF. CDR3 coding DNA: TGTGCCAGCCTGACTAGCGGGAGGCCCCATGAGCAGTTCTTC.

This chain uses TRBV2 with TRBJ2-7, with 7 bases that match TRBD2. The CDR3 has 15 residues. Germline-derived CDR1 and CDR2 are SNHLY and FYNNEI. V lost 7 bases and J lost 4; bases outside the gene matches: 13. The CDR3: CASKSEAGILYEQYF. DNA for the CDR3: TGTGCCAGCAAGAGTGAAGCGGGAATTCTATACGAGCAGTACTTC.

The J gene is TRBJ1-6, the V gene TRBV6-1, with D perhaps TRBD1 (5 bases). Germline V lookup: CDR1 MNHNS, CDR2 SASEGT. The V end was cut by 10 bases, the J end by 6 bases, with 16 bases between. This CDR3 has 14 amino acids. The CDR3 DNA sequence: TGTGCCACCCTGGGACCGGGACCTAATTCACCCCTCCACTTT. Residues: CATLGPGPNSPLHF.